These T cell receptor beta chains were read from a single sample in a study of CXCR3-negative and CXCR3-positive naive CD8 T cells. TCRdb re-called the 5' RACE reads and gives one entry per CDR3 protein, without DNA. In all, the sample yields about 130,000 distinct CDR3 sequences. The source material was naive CXCR3+ CD8+ T cells from blood. The source is a human donor in good health. Some clones in this sample may be carry-over from other donors' samples. CDR3s include the opening cysteine and the closing phenylalanine or tryptophan.

>TRBV13|17|TRBJ2-1
CASSLGLGPEISNEQFF
>TRBV27|13|TRBJ2-1
CASSLNPGTEQFF
>TRBV7-9|15|TRBJ1-5
CASSFYDGKNQPQHF
>TRBV5-6|14|TRBJ1-1
CASSLGGVNTEAFF
>TRBV28|18|TRBJ1-1
CASSSPRPVGTGNTEAFF
>TRBV7-3|15|TRBJ2-6
CASSFEASGANVLTF
>TRBV28|14|TRBJ1-2
CASRIFQGGYGYTF
>TRBV5-6|14|TRBJ1-5
CASSPGDGIQPQHF
>TRBV7-6|18|TRBJ1-6
CASSNQATLSSYNSPLHF
>TRBV30|14|TRBJ2-5
CAWSAGQDKETQYF
>TRBV13|17|TRBJ2-7
CASSTRTSGRAVREQYF
>TRBV2|15|TRBJ1-1
CASSEGRQGGTEAFF
>TRBV30|13|TRBJ2-7
CAWSDIQGYEQYF
>TRBV7-3|17|TRBJ2-1
CASSLQGITSGSGEQFF
>TRBV21-1|16|TRBJ2-5
CASSKEAAEVQETQYF
>TRBV15|15|TRBJ2-1
CATSRDLSGAGEQFF
>TRBV25-1|14|TRBJ2-1
CATRLAGPYNEQFF
>TRBV7-2|15|TRBJ1-5
CASSLLVGSNQPQHF
>TRBV15|15|TRBJ2-7
CATGDRGTRRPEQYF
>TRBV11-3|15|TRBJ2-7
CASSAVRDGPYEQYF
>TRBV28|12|TRBJ1-1
CITRTGNTEAFF
>TRBV30|13|TRBJ1-1
CAWSAHGGTEAFF
>TRBV23-1|19|TRBJ2-7
CASSQTLLAGGAEAYEQYF
>TRBV28|12|TRBJ2-7
CASSLLWDEQYF
>TRBV7-9|11|TRBJ1-2
CASSLAYGYTF
>TRBV12-3/TRBV12-4|14|TRBJ2-3
CASSKTGETDTQYF
>TRBV12-3/TRBV12-4|16|TRBJ2-1
CASSLASGSSYNEQFF
>TRBV27|13|TRBJ1-2
CASSFARGYGYTF
>TRBV9|13|TRBJ1-2
CASSVAIFYGYTF
>TRBV7-9|12|TRBJ1-1
CASSLQGYEAFF
>TRBV18|16|TRBJ2-1
CASSPLDRSSYNEQFF
>TRBV6-5|16|TRBJ1-2
CASSSYVGASNYGYTF
>TRBV20-1|13|TRBJ1-2
CSARDVGTAPYTF
>TRBV19|14|TRBJ1-2
CASSGPDINYGYTF
>TRBV14|13|TRBJ1-3
CASSQVLRDTIYF
>TRBV12-3/TRBV12-4|14|TRBJ2-7
CASRGSGGAYEQYF
>TRBV20-1|16|TRBJ2-3
CSARDPYISSTDTQYF
>TRBV27|13|TRBJ1-2
CASKPGQTYGYTF
>TRBV6-2/TRBV6-3|16|TRBJ1-4
CASRFALTATNEKLFF
>TRBV7-8|15|TRBJ1-5
CASSLAGGAGQPQHF
>TRBV7-6|15|TRBJ2-3
CASSLTGPGADTQYF
>TRBV12-3/TRBV12-4|15|TRBJ2-3
CASSPGGLNTDTQYF
>TRBV6-6|15|TRBJ2-3
CASSYSMGPTDTQYF
>TRBV28|12|TRBJ2-7
CARPSGRHEQYF
>TRBV7-2|16|TRBJ1-1
CASSHLGQVSNTEAFF
>TRBV6-5|13|TRBJ2-5
CASSYDKSRTQYF
>TRBV29-1|14|TRBJ2-5
CSVEVADLQETQYF
>TRBV6-1|15|TRBJ2-2
CASSEGAPITGELFF